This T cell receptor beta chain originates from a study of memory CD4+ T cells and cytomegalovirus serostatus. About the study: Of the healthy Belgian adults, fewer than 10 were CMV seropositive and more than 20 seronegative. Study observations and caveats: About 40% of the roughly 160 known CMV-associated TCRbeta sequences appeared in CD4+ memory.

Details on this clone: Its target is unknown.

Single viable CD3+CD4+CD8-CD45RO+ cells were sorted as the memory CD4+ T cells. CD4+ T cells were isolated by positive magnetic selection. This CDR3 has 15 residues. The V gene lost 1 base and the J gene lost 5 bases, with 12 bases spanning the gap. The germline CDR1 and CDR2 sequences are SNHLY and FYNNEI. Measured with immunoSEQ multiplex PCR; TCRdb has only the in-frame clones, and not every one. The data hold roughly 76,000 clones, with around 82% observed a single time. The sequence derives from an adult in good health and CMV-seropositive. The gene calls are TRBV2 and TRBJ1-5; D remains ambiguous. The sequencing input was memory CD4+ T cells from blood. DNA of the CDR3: TGTGCCAGCAGTGAAGTCTCAGGAGGTCATCAGCCCCAGCATTTT. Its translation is CASSEVSGGHQPQHF.